The 5 T cell receptor beta chains below were found in one sample sequenced in a study of Tregs in tolerant kidney transplant recipients. Clones were sequenced by immunoSEQ multiplex PCR, and TCRdb holds only the in-frame ones, with some missing. This sample has 240,000 or so clones, with roughly 84% found just once. The sequenced sample consisted of CD4+ T cells from blood. Receptor source: a human donor in good health.

V and J are TRBV2 and TRBJ1-2; perhaps TRBD1 as D (6 bases). From germline, CDR1 is SNHLY and CDR2 FYNNEI. This CDR3 has 13 amino acids. Deletions cut 2 bases from V and 8 bases from J, with 12 bases between. The CDR3 nucleotides read TGTGCCAGCAGTGAACAGGGGCCCGAGGGCTACACCTTC. Translated: CASSEQGPEGYTF. The variable domain in full, completed from reference TRBV2 and TRBJ1-2, reads EPEVTQTPSHQVTQMGQEVILRCVPISNHLYFYWYRQILGQKVEFLVSFYNNEISEKSEIFDDQFSVERPDGSNFTLKIRSTKLEDSAMYFCASSEQGPEGYTFGSGTRLTVV.

This clone was seen a few times. The CDR3 nucleotides are TGCGCCAGCAGCTTGGAGGGGACTGCAGATACGCAGTATTTT. Protein product: CASSLEGTADTQYF. The chain uses TRBV5-1 and TRBJ2-3, with TRBD2 as a possible D gene (6 bases). This CDR3 has 14 amino acids. Between the trimmed V and J ends, which lost 0 bases and 4 bases, there was a span of 9 bases. The germline gives CDR1 SGHRS, CDR2 YFSETQ.

The chain joins TRBV30 to TRBJ1-2; tentative D call: TRBD1 (5 bases). Trimming took 5 bases from V and 5 from J, leaving 12 bases between them. CDR1 and CDR2 from the germline V gene are GTSNPN and SVGIG (reference sequence). The CDR3 loop spans 12 amino acids. CDR3 sequence reads: CAWGRGAYGYTF. The CDR3 DNA sequence: TGTGCCTGGGGCCGCGGGGCTTATGGCTACACCTTC.

The chain employs TRBV29-1 and TRBJ1-2, with D perhaps TRBD1 (5 bases). Trimming pared 2 bases from V and 4 bases from J, leaving 11 bases between. Germline CDR1 SQVTM, CDR2 ANQGSEA. The CDR3 extends over 13 amino acids. The CDR3 loop reads CSVELQVGYGYTF. DNA for the CDR3: TGCAGCGTTGAATTACAGGTCGGCTATGGCTACACCTTC. The variable domain in full, completed from reference TRBV29-1 and TRBJ1-2, reads SAVISQKPSRDICQRGTSLTIQCQVDSQVTMMFWYRQQPGQSLTLIATANQGSEATYESGFVIDKFPISRPNLTFSTLTVSNMSPEDSSIYLCSVELQVGYGYTFGSGTRLTVV.

V and J are TRBV29-1 and TRBJ2-1; D is uncertain. Germline V gene data show CDR1 as SQVTM and CDR2 as ANQGSEA. V was trimmed by 5 bases and J by 1 base, leaving 9 bases between them. The CDR3 totals 13 residues. CDR3 region: CSVQGVSYNEQFF. CDR3 bases: TGCAGCGTTCAAGGAGTATCCTACAATGAGCAGTTCTTC.